The 16 T cell receptor beta chains below all came from one sample that was sequenced in a study of blood T cell repertoires in COVID-19. Libraries were prepared by immunoSEQ multiplex PCR; TCRdb keeps only in-frame clonotypes and omits some of them. In the table there are 270,000 or so clones, roughly four fifths of which are singletons. Sequencing was carried out using PBMCs or T cells enriched from blood (not recorded which). The receptors come from a man aged 50 or older who had recovered from COVID-19.

This chain links TRBV4-1 with TRBJ2-3; 7 bases line up with TRBD1. J was trimmed by 2 bases and V by 5 bases; bases with no gene match: 4. This CDR3 spans 14 amino acids. Germline-derived CDR1 and CDR2 are MGHRA and YSYEKL. CDR3 sequence (DNA): TGCGCCAGCAGCTCACAGGGGTTCACAGATACGCAGTATTTT. This translates into CASSSQGFTDTQYF.

This rearrangement joins TRBV19 to TRBJ1-6, with 8 bases identical to TRBD1. J was trimmed by 9 bases and V by 9 bases; bases with no gene match: 7. The CDR3 runs to 13 residues. The germline V gene encodes CDR1 LNHDA and CDR2 SQIVND (reference sequence). CDR3 in amino acids: CASDRGQASPLHF. CDR3 in DNA: TGTGCCAGCGACAGGGGTCAGGCTTCACCCCTCCACTTT.

This clone was seen just once. The V and J genes are TRBV11-3 and TRBJ2-6, with D perhaps TRBD2 (5 bases). V was trimmed by 4 bases and J by 2 bases, leaving 15 bases between them. The CDR3 has 17 residues. The V gene's germline CDR1 is SGHNT and CDR2 YENEEA. CDR3 region: CASSSTTAVTGANVLTF. The CDR3 region has the DNA TGTGCCAGCAGCTCCACTACAGCGGTAACTGGGGCCAACGTCCTGACTTTC.

Remarks on this clone: This CDR3 is also generated by other DNA sequences in the sample. V is TRBV9 and J is TRBJ2-7; 10 nucleotides align to TRBD2. V was clipped by 0 bases and J by 1 base; unmatched bases: 1. The length of the CDR3 is 15 residues. Germline V gives CDR1 SGDLS, CDR2 YYNGEE. This chain's CDR3 is CASSVGLAGSYEQYF. The CDR3 DNA is TGTGCCAGCAGCGTAGGACTAGCGGGTTCCTACGAGCAGTACTTC.

The CDR3 DNA reads as TGTGCCAGCAGCCATGACAGGGGAGGATCACCCCTCCACTTT. Translation gives CASSHDRGGSPLHF. V and J are TRBV27 and TRBJ1-6; 8 positions match TRBD1. V dropped 6 bases and J dropped 10; count of bases not matched to a gene: 8. The CDR3 spans 14 residues. Germline CDR1 reads MNHEY; CDR2 reads SMNVEV (reference sequence).

This chain links TRBV28 with TRBJ1-4; D possibly corresponds to TRBD1 (5 bases). The CDR3 covers 17 residues. Germline assignment: CDR1 MDHEN and CDR2 SYDVKM. V was shortened by 6 bases and J by 5 bases, with 22 bases between the two germline ends. In nucleotides, the CDR3 is TGTGCCAGCAGGCATCCCTCCGTTAAGGGGAGGAATGAAAAACTGTTTTTT. Its translation is CASRHPSVKGRNEKLFF.

The rearrangement uses TRBV9 and TRBJ2-4, with 8 nucleotides matching TRBD2. With 4 bases clipped from V and 7 bases from J, the junction kept 13 bases outside the gene matches. The CDR3 is made up of 16 amino acids. Germline V gene lookup returns CDR1 SGDLS and CDR2 YYNGEE. In nucleotides, the CDR3 is TGTGCCAGCAGCCCCCTACCCTACGGGAGGGTGAACATTCAGTACTTC. It specifies CASSPLPYGRVNIQYF.

V and J are TRBV5-5 and TRBJ2-1; 16 positions agree with TRBD2. CDR3 length equals 16 residues. Germline CDR1 reads SGHKS; CDR2 reads YYEKEE (reference sequence). With V trimmed by 5 bases and J by 5 bases, 4 bases remained unmatched. The DNA for the CDR3 is TGTGCCAGCAGGGGGACTAGCGGGAGGGTGGACAATGAGCAGTTCTTC. Amino acid sequence: CASRGTSGRVDNEQFF.

The chain recombines TRBV6-5 with TRBJ2-3; tentatively, D is TRBD2 (6 bases). The CDR3 is 16 residues long. The V gene lost 4 bases and the J gene lost 7 bases, with 21 bases spanning the gap. The germline gives CDR1 MNHEY, CDR2 SVGAGI. The CDR3 sequence is CASSSSGRDGDYTQYF. CDR3 nucleotide sequence: TGTGCCAGCAGTTCCTCAGGGCGGGATGGTGATTATACGCAGTATTTT.

V usage is TRBV5-1 and J usage is TRBJ1-1; 7 bases are shared with TRBD1. The V gene end was trimmed by 4 bases and the J gene end by 11 bases; junction bases not matched to a gene: 11. The CDR3 is made up of 13 amino acids. Germline assignment: CDR1 SGHRS and CDR2 YFSETQ. CDR3 sequence reads: CASSPGPTGTAFF. CDR3 bases: TGCGCCAGCAGCCCCGGACCGACAGGGACCGCTTTCTTT.

This clone was recorded only once. The chain links TRBV19 to TRBJ1-1, with 7 bases aligning to TRBD1. Germline assignment: CDR1 LNHDA and CDR2 SQIVND (reference sequence). The CDR3 extends over 15 amino acids. Germline trimming cut 2 bases from V and 9 bases from J; bases unmatched to any gene: 12. The CDR3 here is CASSISFQGTDKAFF. DNA of the CDR3: TGTGCCAGTAGTATATCCTTTCAGGGGACAGACAAAGCTTTCTTT. The complete variable domain, with remaining parts taken from reference TRBV19 and TRBJ1-1, reads DGGITQSPKYLFRKEGQNVTLSCEQNLNHDAMYWYRQDPGQGLRLIYYSQIVNDFQKGDIAEGYSVSREKKESFPLTVTSAQKNPTAFYLCASSISFQGTDKAFFGQGTRLTVV.

The chain has TRBV4-1 and TRBJ2-4, with a possible D match to TRBD2 (5 bases). Germline loops: CDR1 MGHRA, CDR2 YSYEKL. CDR3 length equals 14 residues. The V gene lost 5 bases and the J gene lost 1 base, with 9 bases spanning the gap. As DNA, the CDR3 is TGCGCCAGCAGCTTACGGGGTGCCAAAAACATTCAGTACTTC. Protein sequence: CASSLRGAKNIQYF.

The chain carries TRBV7-9 and TRBJ2-5; 16 bases agree with TRBD2. CDR1 SEHNR and CDR2 FQNEAQ come from the germline V gene (reference sequence). The CDR3 extends over 16 amino acids. V lost 3 bases, J lost 6 bases, and 4 bases stayed unmatched. This chain's CDR3 is CASSLGLAGGLKTQYF. In DNA, the CDR3 is TGTGCCAGCAGCTTGGGACTAGCGGGGGGGCTAAAGACCCAGTACTTC.

The chain employs TRBV5-4 and TRBJ2-5, with 12 bases lining up with TRBD2. The CDR3 loop spans 17 amino acids. J gave up 4 bases and V 2 bases, and 9 bases lay outside the gene matches. Germline loops: CDR1 SGHNT, CDR2 YYREEE (reference sequence). The CDR3 reads CASSLGASGRGGETQYF. CDR3 bases: TGTGCCAGCAGCTTAGGGGCTAGCGGGAGGGGAGGAGAGACCCAGTACTTC. Full variable domain (remainder filled in from reference TRBV5-4 and TRBJ2-5): ETGVTQSPTHLIKTRGQQVTLRCSSQSGHNTVSWYQQALGQGPQFIFQYYREEENGRGNFPPRFSGLQFPNYSSELNVNALELDDSALYLCASSLGASGRGGETQYFGPGTRLLVL.

This rearrangement joins TRBV3-1 (or the pseudogene TRBV3-2) to TRBJ2-7, with D perhaps matching TRBD2 (7 bases). This CDR3 spans 17 amino acids. From germline, CDR1 is LGHDT and CDR2 YNNKEL (reference sequence). Trimming stripped 2 bases from V and 6 bases from J, with 23 bases between. For the CDR3, the DNA is TGTGCCAGCAGCCAAAGGATGGGGATAGGGGGGAGGGTCGAGCAGTACTTC. Translating gives CASSQRMGIGGRVEQYF.

This sequence joins TRBV2 and TRBJ2-1, with 12 bases that match TRBD2. Losses at the gene ends were 5 bases for V and 1 base for J; bases not matched to a gene: 3. CDR3 length: 16 amino acids. Per germline, CDR1 SNHLY and CDR2 FYNNEI. The CDR3 DNA reads as TGTGCCAGCAGTCCGACTAGCGGGAGTTCCTACAATGAGCAGTTCTTC. Translation gives CASSPTSGSSYNEQFF.